This T cell receptor (beta chain) was obtained from a study of identifying expanded T cells in peripheral blood. General study findings and limits: Differentially abundant clones: roughly 1.2 between replicates, about 15 at 2 to 3 weeks, around 20 at four. Variance in clone template counts between two-week samples significantly increased with total template count across all healthy donors.

During the collection period, no donor immune events like infections were recorded. V shed 2 bases and J 8 bases; nucleotides not matched to a gene: 14. Germline CDR1 and CDR2: SNHLY and FYNNEI. This CDR3 has 17 residues. Profiling relied on immunoSEQ multiplex PCR, and the TCRdb table lists in-frame clones only, not all of them. The table shows roughly 100,000 clones, with roughly 88% occurring only once. About this clone itself: Its antigen is still unknown.

Sequencing was done on a sample of blood. This sequence originates from a person between 18 and 69 years old in good health. V usage is TRBV2 and J usage is TRBJ1-2, with 10 bases aligning to TRBD1. This chain's CDR3 is CASSEFRPGTGDSGYTF. As DNA, the CDR3 is TGTGCCAGCAGTGAATTTCGTCCCGGGACAGGGGACTCGGGCTACACCTTC.